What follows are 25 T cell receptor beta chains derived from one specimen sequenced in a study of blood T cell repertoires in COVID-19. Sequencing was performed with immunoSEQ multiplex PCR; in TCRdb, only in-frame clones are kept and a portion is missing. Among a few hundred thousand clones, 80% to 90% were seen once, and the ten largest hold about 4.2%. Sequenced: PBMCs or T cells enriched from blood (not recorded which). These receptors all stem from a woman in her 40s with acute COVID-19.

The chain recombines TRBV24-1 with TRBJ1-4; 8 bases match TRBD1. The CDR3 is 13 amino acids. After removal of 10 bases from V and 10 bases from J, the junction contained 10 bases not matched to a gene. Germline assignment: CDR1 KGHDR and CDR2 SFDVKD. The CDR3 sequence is CATRTGLIGKLFF. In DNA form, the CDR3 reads TGTGCCACTAGGACAGGGTTAATCGGAAAACTGTTTTTT.

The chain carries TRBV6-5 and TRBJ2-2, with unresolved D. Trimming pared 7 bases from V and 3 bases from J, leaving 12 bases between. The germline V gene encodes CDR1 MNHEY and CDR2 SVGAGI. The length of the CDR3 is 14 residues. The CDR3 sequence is CASTLTADTGELFF. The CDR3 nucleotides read TGTGCCAGCACCTTGACGGCGGACACCGGGGAGCTGTTTTTT.

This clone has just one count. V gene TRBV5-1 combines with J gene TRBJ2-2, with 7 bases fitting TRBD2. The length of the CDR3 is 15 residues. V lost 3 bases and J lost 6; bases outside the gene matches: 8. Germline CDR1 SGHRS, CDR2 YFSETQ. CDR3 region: CASSSSGEHAGELFF. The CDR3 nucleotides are TGCGCCAGCAGCTCTAGCGGAGAACACGCCGGGGAGCTGTTTTTT.

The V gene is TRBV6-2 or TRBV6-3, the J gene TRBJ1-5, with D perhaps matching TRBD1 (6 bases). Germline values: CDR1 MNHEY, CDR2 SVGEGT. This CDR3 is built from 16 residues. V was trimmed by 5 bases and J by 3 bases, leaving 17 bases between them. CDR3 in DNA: TGTGCCAGCAGTAAACTCGGACAGATTTACAATCAGCCCCAGCATTTT. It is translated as CASSKLGQIYNQPQHF.

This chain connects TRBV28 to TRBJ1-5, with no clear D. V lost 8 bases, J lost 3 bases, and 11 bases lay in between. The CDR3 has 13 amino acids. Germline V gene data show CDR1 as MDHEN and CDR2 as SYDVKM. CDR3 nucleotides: TGTGCCAGCTTGAGGAGAGACAATCAGCCCCAGCATTTT. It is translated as CASLRRDNQPQHF.

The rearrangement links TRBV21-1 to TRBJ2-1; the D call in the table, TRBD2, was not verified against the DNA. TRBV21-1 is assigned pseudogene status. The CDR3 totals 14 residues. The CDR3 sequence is CACQRPSSYNEQFF. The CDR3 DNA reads TGTGCCTGTCAGCGGCCGAGCTCCTACAATGAGCAGTTCTTC.

CDR3 sequence (DNA): TGTGCCACCAGCTCGACAACCCTCTCCCGGGACAAGGCGCTAGATACGCAGTATTTT. This sequence encodes CATSSTTLSRDKALDTQYF. The chain links TRBV24-1 to TRBJ2-3; D possibly corresponds to TRBD1 (6 bases). V lost 7 bases to trimming and J lost 5 bases, with 30 bases between them. This CDR3 is 19 amino acids long. Germline V gives CDR1 KGHDR, CDR2 SFDVKD.

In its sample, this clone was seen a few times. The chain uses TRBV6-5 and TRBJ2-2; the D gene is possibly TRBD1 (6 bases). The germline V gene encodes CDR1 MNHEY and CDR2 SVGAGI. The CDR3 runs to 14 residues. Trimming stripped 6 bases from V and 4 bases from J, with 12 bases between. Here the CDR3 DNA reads TGTGCCAGCAGAGGCCGGACAGTCACCGGGGAGCTGTTTTTT. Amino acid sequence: CASRGRTVTGELFF.

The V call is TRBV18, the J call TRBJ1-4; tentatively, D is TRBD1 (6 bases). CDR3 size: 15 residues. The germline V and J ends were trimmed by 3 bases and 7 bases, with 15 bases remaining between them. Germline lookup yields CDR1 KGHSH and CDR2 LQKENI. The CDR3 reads CASSPTGQFGEKLFF. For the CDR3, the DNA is TGTGCCAGCTCACCTACAGGGCAGTTTGGTGAAAAACTGTTTTTT.

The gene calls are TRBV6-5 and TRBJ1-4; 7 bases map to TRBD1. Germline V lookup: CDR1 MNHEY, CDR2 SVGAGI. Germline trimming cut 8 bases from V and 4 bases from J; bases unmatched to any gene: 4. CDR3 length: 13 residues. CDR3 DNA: TGTGCCAGCCAGGGGGAAATTAATGAAAAACTGTTTTTT. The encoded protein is CASQGEINEKLFF.

The CDR3, as DNA: TGTGCCAGCAGTGGGGGGAGCGGGAGCAATCAGCCCCAGCATTTT. Protein: CASSGGSGSNQPQHF. The chain is built from TRBV28 and TRBJ1-5, with D possibly being TRBD1 (5 bases). The germline V gene encodes CDR1 MDHEN and CDR2 SYDVKM. The V gene lost 5 bases and the J gene lost 1 base, with 12 bases spanning the gap. The CDR3 consists of 15 residues.

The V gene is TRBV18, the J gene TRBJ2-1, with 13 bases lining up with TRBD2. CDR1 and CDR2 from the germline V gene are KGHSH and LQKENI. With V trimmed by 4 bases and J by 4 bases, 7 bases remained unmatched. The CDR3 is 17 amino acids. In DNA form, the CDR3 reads TGTGCCAGCTCACGGACCGGACTAGCGGGAGTTTACAATGAGCAGTTCTTC. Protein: CASSRTGLAGVYNEQFF.

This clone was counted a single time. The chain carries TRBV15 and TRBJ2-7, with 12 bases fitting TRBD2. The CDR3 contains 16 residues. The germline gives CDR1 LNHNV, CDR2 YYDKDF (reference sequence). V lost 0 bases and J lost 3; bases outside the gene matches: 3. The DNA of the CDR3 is TGTGCCACCAGCAGAGATCGACTAGCGGGGGACTACGAGCAGTACTTC. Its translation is CATSRDRLAGDYEQYF.

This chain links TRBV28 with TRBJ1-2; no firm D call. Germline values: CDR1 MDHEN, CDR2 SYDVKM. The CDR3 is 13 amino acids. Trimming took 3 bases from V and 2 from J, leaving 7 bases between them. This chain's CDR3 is CASSFDENYGYTF. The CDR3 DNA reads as TGTGCCAGCAGTTTTGATGAGAACTATGGCTACACCTTC.

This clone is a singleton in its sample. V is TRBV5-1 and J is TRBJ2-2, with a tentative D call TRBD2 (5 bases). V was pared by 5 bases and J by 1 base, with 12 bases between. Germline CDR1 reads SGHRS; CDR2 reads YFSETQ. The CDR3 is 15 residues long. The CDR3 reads CASRGEGLNTGELFF. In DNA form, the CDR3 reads TGCGCCAGCAGGGGCGAGGGATTGAACACCGGGGAGCTGTTTTTT.

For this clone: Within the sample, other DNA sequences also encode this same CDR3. The chain's CDR3 is CASSVGTGTDTQYF. CDR3 nucleotide sequence: TGTGCCAGCAGCGTAGGGACAGGCACAGATACGCAGTATTTT. The J gene is TRBJ2-3, the V gene TRBV9; TRBD1 might be the D (6 bases). The CDR3 runs to 14 residues. The V end lost 0 bases, the J end lost 1 base, and 6 bases lay between the germline ends. Germline V lookup: CDR1 SGDLS, CDR2 YYNGEE.

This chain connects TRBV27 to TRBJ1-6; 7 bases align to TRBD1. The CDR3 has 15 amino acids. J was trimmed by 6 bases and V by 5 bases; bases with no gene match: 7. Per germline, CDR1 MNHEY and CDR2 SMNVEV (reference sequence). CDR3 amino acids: CASSERGGFNSPLHF. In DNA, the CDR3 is TGTGCCAGCAGTGAACGAGGGGGCTTTAATTCACCCCTCCACTTT.

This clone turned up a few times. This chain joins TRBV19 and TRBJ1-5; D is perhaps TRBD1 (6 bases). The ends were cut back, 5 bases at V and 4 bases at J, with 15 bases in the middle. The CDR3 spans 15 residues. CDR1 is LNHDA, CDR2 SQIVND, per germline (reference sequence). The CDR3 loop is CASSASGGANQPQHF. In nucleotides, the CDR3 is TGTGCCAGTAGTGCCTCCGGGGGGGCAAATCAGCCCCAGCATTTT.

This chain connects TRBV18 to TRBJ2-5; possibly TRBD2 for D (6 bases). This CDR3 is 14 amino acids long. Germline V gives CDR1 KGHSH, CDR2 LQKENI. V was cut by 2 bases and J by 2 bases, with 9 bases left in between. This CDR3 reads CASSPSGLQETQYF. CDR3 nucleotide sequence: TGTGCCAGCTCACCATCGGGACTTCAAGAGACCCAGTACTTC.

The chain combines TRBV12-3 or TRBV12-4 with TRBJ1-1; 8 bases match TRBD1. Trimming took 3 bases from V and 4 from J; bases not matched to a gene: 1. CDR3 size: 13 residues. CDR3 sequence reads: CASSFGTGTEAFF. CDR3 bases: TGTGCCAGCAGTTTTGGGACAGGCACTGAAGCTTTCTTT.

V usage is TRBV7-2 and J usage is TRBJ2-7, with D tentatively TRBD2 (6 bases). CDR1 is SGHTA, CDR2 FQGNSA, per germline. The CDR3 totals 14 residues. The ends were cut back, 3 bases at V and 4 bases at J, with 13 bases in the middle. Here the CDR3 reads CASSFGSPLYEQYF. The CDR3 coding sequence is TGTGCCAGCAGCTTCGGGAGCCCCCTATACGAGCAGTACTTC.

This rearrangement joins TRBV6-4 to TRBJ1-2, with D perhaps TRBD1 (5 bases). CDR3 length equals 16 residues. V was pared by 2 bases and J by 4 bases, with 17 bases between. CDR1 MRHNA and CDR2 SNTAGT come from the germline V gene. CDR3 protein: CASSDPPLGPGYGYTF. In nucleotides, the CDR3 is TGTGCCAGCAGTGACCCTCCGCTGGGGCCTGGCTATGGCTACACCTTC.

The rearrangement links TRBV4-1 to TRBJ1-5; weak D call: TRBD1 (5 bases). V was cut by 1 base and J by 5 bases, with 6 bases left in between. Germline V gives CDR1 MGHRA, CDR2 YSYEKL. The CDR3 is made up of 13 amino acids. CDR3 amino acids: CASSQGRDQPQHF. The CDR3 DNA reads TGCGCCAGCAGCCAAGGCAGGGATCAGCCCCAGCATTTT.

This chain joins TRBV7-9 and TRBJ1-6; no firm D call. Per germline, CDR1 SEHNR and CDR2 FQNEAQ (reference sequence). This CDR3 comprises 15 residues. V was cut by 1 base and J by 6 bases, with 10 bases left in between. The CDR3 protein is CASSLVSGGNSPLHF. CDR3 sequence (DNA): TGTGCCAGCAGCTTAGTGAGTGGCGGTAATTCACCCCTCCACTTT.

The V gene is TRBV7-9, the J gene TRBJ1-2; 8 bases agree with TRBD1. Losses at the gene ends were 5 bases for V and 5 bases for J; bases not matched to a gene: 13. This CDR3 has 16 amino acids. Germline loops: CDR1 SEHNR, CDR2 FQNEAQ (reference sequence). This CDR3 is CASSKTGAQRGYGYTF. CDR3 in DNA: TGTGCCAGCAGCAAGACAGGGGCCCAGAGGGGATATGGCTACACCTTC.